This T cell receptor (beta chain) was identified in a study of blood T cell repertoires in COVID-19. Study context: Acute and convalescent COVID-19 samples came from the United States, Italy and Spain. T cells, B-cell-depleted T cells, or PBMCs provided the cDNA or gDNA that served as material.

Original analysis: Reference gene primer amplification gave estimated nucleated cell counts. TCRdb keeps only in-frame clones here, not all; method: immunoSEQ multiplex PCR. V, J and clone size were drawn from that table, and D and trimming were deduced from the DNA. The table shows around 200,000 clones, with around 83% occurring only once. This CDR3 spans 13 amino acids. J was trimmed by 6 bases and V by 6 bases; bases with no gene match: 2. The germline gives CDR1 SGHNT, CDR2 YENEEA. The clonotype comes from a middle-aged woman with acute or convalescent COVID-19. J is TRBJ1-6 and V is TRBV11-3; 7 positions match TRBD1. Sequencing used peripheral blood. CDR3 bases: TGTGCCAGCAGACGGGACAGTAATTCACCCCTCCACTTT. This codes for CASRRDSNSPLHF.